These 9 T cell receptor beta chains originate from one sample sequenced in a study of blood T cell repertoires in COVID-19. Using immunoSEQ multiplex PCR, the repertoire was profiled, and TCRdb retains in-frame clones only, with some absent. This table holds around 250,000 clones, roughly 90% found once. The sample was peripheral blood. The source of these receptors is a woman aged 35 to 49 who had recovered from COVID-19.

The chain carries TRBV19 and TRBJ2-7; D perhaps matches TRBD2 (6 bases). Germline CDR1 and CDR2: LNHDA and SQIVND (reference sequence). The germline V and J ends were trimmed by 3 bases and 0 bases, with 12 bases remaining between them. The CDR3 length is 15 residues. The chain's CDR3 is CASSMARGYSYEQYF. As DNA, the CDR3 is TGTGCCAGTAGTATGGCGCGGGGCTACTCCTACGAGCAGTACTTC.

The V call is TRBV7-9, the J call TRBJ2-1; TRBD2 matches at 13 bases. The V and J ends lost 4 bases and 0 bases, in that order; junction bases with no gene match: 6. CDR3 length equals 18 residues. Looked up from germline, CDR1 is SEHNR and CDR2 is FQNEAQ (reference sequence). CDR3 amino acids: CASSSGLAGVSSYNEQFF. As DNA, the CDR3 is TGTGCCAGCAGCTCCGGACTAGCGGGAGTGAGCTCCTACAATGAGCAGTTCTTC.

Only one count was recorded for this clone. The chain carries TRBV28 and TRBJ2-3, with 15 nucleotides matching TRBD2. Germline V gene sequence: CDR1 MDHEN, CDR2 SYDVKM. V shed 1 base and J 3 bases; nucleotides not matched to a gene: 17. The length of the CDR3 is 22 residues. CDR3 DNA sequence: TGTGCCAGCAGTTTATTTTCACGGGCAGCTTGGACTAGCGGGAGGGGTACAGATACGCAGTATTTT. As protein: CASSLFSRAAWTSGRGTDTQYF.

The chain couples TRBV9 to TRBJ2-3; 7 positions agree with TRBD2. The germline V gene has CDR1 SGDLS and CDR2 YYNGEE. The CDR3 runs 15 residues. V trimming: 0 bases; J trimming: 4 bases; junction bases outside the gene matches: 5. The CDR3 loop is CASSVGGRASDTQYF. CDR3 sequence (DNA): TGTGCCAGCAGCGTAGGAGGGAGGGCATCAGATACGCAGTATTTT.

The chain links TRBV27 to TRBJ2-2; 10 bases agree with TRBD1. Germline CDR1 reads MNHEY; CDR2 reads SMNVEV (reference sequence). The CDR3 contains 16 residues. J gave up 6 bases and V 2 bases, and 6 bases lay outside the gene matches. CDR3 residues: CASSLGGQGGSGELFF. The CDR3 bases are TGTGCCAGCAGTTTAGGTGGACAGGGGGGTTCCGGGGAGCTGTTTTTT.

The J gene is TRBJ2-5, the V gene TRBV28; D may be TRBD1 (6 bases). Per the germline V gene, CDR1 is MDHEN and CDR2 is SYDVKM. The CDR3 runs 17 residues. Trimming pared 2 bases from V and 4 bases from J, leaving 20 bases between. The CDR3 loop reads CASSLTYPGALGETQYF. The CDR3 DNA sequence: TGTGCCAGCAGTTTAACGTATCCAGGGGCATTAGGAGAGACCCAGTACTTC.

The chain joins TRBV7-3 to TRBJ2-1; the D gene is possibly TRBD2 (6 bases). The CDR3 extends over 15 amino acids. The V and J ends lost 5 bases and 0 bases respectively, with 11 bases between them. The germline CDR1 and CDR2 sequences are SGHTA and FQGTGA. The CDR3 sequence is CASSPGESSYNEQFF. In DNA, the CDR3 is TGTGCCAGCAGCCCGGGAGAGAGCTCCTACAATGAGCAGTTCTTC.

This clone was picked up a small number of times. The CDR3 DNA follows: TGTGCCAGCAGGGCAGGACAGCAAAATCAGCCCCAGCATTTT. Amino acid sequence: CASRAGQQNQPQHF. The chain has TRBV6-5 and TRBJ1-5; tentative D call: TRBD1 (6 bases). The germline V gene has CDR1 MNHEY and CDR2 SVGAGI. The V end was cut by 6 bases, the J end by 4 bases, with 13 bases between. This CDR3 contains 14 residues.

The chain links TRBV5-6 to TRBJ2-7; D remains ambiguous. CDR1 and CDR2 (germline): SGHDT, YYEEEE. The CDR3 has 11 amino acids. V lost 1 base and J lost 6, with 5 bases in between. The CDR3 reads CASSLQAEQYF. The CDR3 region has the DNA TGTGCCAGCAGCTTGCAGGCCGAGCAGTACTTC.